Listed below are T cell receptor beta chains from one sample, sequenced in a study of blood T cell repertoires in COVID-19. Using immunoSEQ multiplex PCR, the repertoire was profiled, and TCRdb retains in-frame clones only, with some absent. The sample includes some 56,000 clones, approximately 80% seen only once; the top ten take about 9.9%. The sequenced sample consisted of peripheral blood. These receptors were collected from a man aged 80 or over with COVID-19, enrolled during active disease. Each CDR3 is given with its conserved first and last residue. Fields, in order: D gene, clone size, V gene, J gene, CDR3 protein, CDR3 DNA. A D gene is named only where the DNA matches it firmly. Clone size, where shown, is once, few, many, or a class for clones that have expanded.

NA	NA	TRBV5-5	TRBJ1-5	CASSPGGSNQPQHF	TGTGCCAGCAGCCCCGGGGGGTCCAATCAGCCCCAGCATTTT
TRBD2	once	TRBV7-2	TRBJ2-1	CASSSGLAGYNEQFF	TGTGCCAGCAGCTCGGGACTAGCGGGGTACAATGAGCAGTTCTTC
NA	NA	TRBV19	TRBJ2-3	CASYGGRTDTQYF	TGTGCCAGCTACGGGGGGCGCACAGATACGCAGTATTTT
NA	NA	TRBV27	TRBJ1-4	CASSPIGQPATNEKLFF	TGTGCCAGCAGTCCCATAGGACAGCCTGCAACTAATGAAAAACTGTTTTTT
TRBD2	NA	TRBV11-2	TRBJ2-1	CASSPTGTSVVEQFF	TGTGCCAGCAGCCCGACCGGGACTAGCGTTGTTGAGCAGTTCTTC
NA	NA	TRBV15	TRBJ2-5	CATSRDIPQGGPETQYF	TGTGCCACCAGCAGAGATATCCCGCAGGGAGGTCCGGAGACCCAGTACTTC
NA	NA	TRBV19	TRBJ1-2	CASSTTGPGVFYGYTF	TGTGCCAGTAGTACCACAGGACCAGGGGTTTTCTATGGCTACACCTTC
TRBD1	NA	TRBV7-6	TRBJ1-1	CASSSRTGGYTEAFF	TGTGCCAGCAGCTCCAGGACAGGGGGCTACACTGAAGCTTTCTTT
TRBD1	NA	TRBV5-1	TRBJ2-5	CASSYTGEETQYF	TGCGCCAGCAGTTACACAGGGGAGGAGACCCAGTACTTC
TRBD1	NA	TRBV30	TRBJ1-1	CAWTPLRAGQGKTFF	TGTGCCTGGACCCCACTCCGGGCCGGACAGGGGAAAACTTTCTTT
NA	NA	TRBV10-2	TRBJ2-3	CASSDLEPQISTDTQYF	TGCGCCAGCAGTGATTTGGAGCCGCAGATTTCCACAGATACGCAGTATTTT
NA	NA	TRBV3-1/TRBV3-2	TRBJ2-5	CASSQGGGQETQYF	TGTGCCAGCAGCCAAGGTGGAGGTCAAGAGACCCAGTACTTC
NA	NA	TRBV25-1	TRBJ2-3	CATSSPKGSATDTQYF	TGTGCCACCTCCAGTCCTAAGGGGTCAGCAACAGATACGCAGTATTTT
TRBD1	few	TRBV5-1	TRBJ2-5	CASSRPGQGTETQYF	TGCGCCAGCAGCCGACCCGGACAGGGTACGGAGACCCAGTACTTC